What follows are 12 T cell receptor beta chains derived from one specimen sequenced in a study of shared clonotypes between healthy human individuals. The data were produced by immunoSEQ multiplex PCR, yet TCRdb's version contains in-frame clones alone and is incomplete. The data hold about a million clones, with about 72% observed a single time. The sample consisted of memory CD4+ T cells from PBMCs. Specified subset: CD45RA-negative fraction. These receptors were obtained from a man younger than 35 in good health. Some clones in this sample may be carry-over from other donors' samples.

This rearrangement joins TRBV5-1 to TRBJ2-1; unclear D gene. The CDR3 is 16 amino acids. Trimming removed 4 bases at V and 0 bases at J, with 14 bases between. Germline CDR1 is SGHRS and CDR2 is YFSETQ. The CDR3 coding sequence is TGCGCCAGCAGCCACGCGGAGTACTTCTCCTACAATGAGCAGTTCTTC. Translating gives CASSHAEYFSYNEQFF.

V and J are TRBV7-2 and TRBJ1-5; 10 positions match TRBD1. V trimming: 1 base; J trimming: 4 bases; junction bases outside the gene matches: 7. The length of the CDR3 is 17 residues. The germline V gene encodes CDR1 SGHTA and CDR2 FQGNSA. CDR3 sequence reads: CASSLGTGGVTNQPQHF. In DNA form, the CDR3 reads TGTGCCAGCAGCTTAGGGACAGGGGGTGTAACAAATCAGCCCCAGCATTTT.

V and J are TRBV27 and TRBJ2-7; D may be TRBD2 (6 bases). Germline V gene data show CDR1 as MNHEY and CDR2 as SMNVEV (reference sequence). The CDR3 is made up of 14 amino acids. V was shortened by 6 bases and J by 7 bases, with 19 bases between the two germline ends. The DNA of the CDR3 is TGTGCCAGCAGACTACTAGCTCCAGGAAGGGAGCAGTACTTC. It translates to CASRLLAPGREQYF.

The genes are TRBV5-1 and TRBJ2-6; D gene ambiguous. Germline CDR1 SGHRS, CDR2 YFSETQ. Trimming cost V 3 bases and J 1 base, with 5 bases left between them. The length of the CDR3 is 14 residues. CDR3 DNA sequence: TGCGCCAGCAGCTCCAAGTCTGGGGCCAACGTCCTGACTTTC. This gives the protein CASSSKSGANVLTF. The full variable domain, completed using reference TRBV5-1 and TRBJ2-6, is KAGVTQTPRYLIKTRGQQVTLSCSPISGHRSVSWYQQTPGQGLQFLFEYFSETQRNKGNFPGRFSGRQFSNSRSEMNVSTLELGDSALYLCASSSKSGANVLTFGAGSRLTVL.

The table lists this clone with many counts. The sample carries other DNA sequences with the same CDR3. The rearrangement links TRBV30 to TRBJ1-2; D is uncertain. The V end was cut by 0 bases, the J end by 8 bases, with 13 bases between. Germline V gives CDR1 GTSNPN, CDR2 SVGIG (reference sequence). This CDR3 spans 13 amino acids. DNA for the CDR3: TGTGCCTGGAGTGTATCCCTTATTGGGGGCTACACCTTC. Protein: CAWSVSLIGGYTF. Variable domain in full (rest from reference TRBV30 and TRBJ1-2): SQTIHQWPATLVQPVGSPLSLECTVEGTSNPNLYWYRQAAGRGLQLLFYSVGIGQISSEVPQNLSASRPQDRQFILSSKKLLLSDSGFYLCAWSVSLIGGYTFGSGTRLTVV.

The rearrangement uses TRBV6-5 and TRBJ2-7; 9 nucleotides line up with TRBD2. Per germline, CDR1 MNHEY and CDR2 SVGAGI. With V trimmed by 8 bases and J by 1 base, 3 bases remained unmatched. This CDR3 contains 13 residues. CDR3 sequence: CASGLAGSYEQYF. The CDR3 coding sequence is TGTGCCAGCGGGCTAGCGGGGTCCTACGAGCAGTACTTC.

The chain is built from TRBV7-9 and TRBJ2-7, with D perhaps matching TRBD1 (5 bases). CDR3 length: 16 residues. V lost 4 bases and J lost 7, with 23 bases in between. Looked up from germline, CDR1 is SEHNR and CDR2 is FQNEAQ (reference sequence). DNA for the CDR3: TGTGCCAGCAGCTCGACGCAGGGTTCGAAGTCGAGGGAGCAGTACTTC. As protein: CASSSTQGSKSREQYF.

This clone was seen many times. This chain connects TRBV4-1 to TRBJ2-5; D uncertain. Per germline, CDR1 MGHRA and CDR2 YSYEKL. There are 14 residues in the CDR3. Trimming shortened V by 1 base and J by 5 bases, and 11 bases separated the two germline ends. The CDR3 is CASSQVGSWETQYF. DNA of the CDR3: TGCGCCAGCAGCCAAGTAGGCTCTTGGGAGACCCAGTACTTC.

This clone came up many times. The chain is built from TRBV4-1 and TRBJ1-3; D is unclear. The V gene lost 5 bases and the J gene lost 2 bases, with 10 bases spanning the gap. This CDR3 is built from 14 residues. Germline assignment: CDR1 MGHRA and CDR2 YSYEKL. This chain's CDR3 is CASSESPAGNTIYF. The CDR3 DNA reads as TGCGCCAGCAGCGAAAGCCCAGCTGGAAACACCATATATTTT.

The chain links TRBV28 to TRBJ2-3, with a weak D call TRBD1 (6 bases). V was pared by 7 bases and J by 5 bases, with 10 bases between. Germline CDR1 reads MDHEN; CDR2 reads SYDVKM. There are 12 residues in the CDR3. In DNA, the CDR3 is TGTGCCAGCACCGACAGGAGAGATACGCAGTATTTT. Its translation is CASTDRRDTQYF.

The V gene is TRBV7-2, the J gene TRBJ2-5; no clear D gene. Per germline, CDR1 SGHTA and CDR2 FQGNSA. The V end lost 5 bases, the J end lost 4 bases, and 8 bases lay between the germline ends. The CDR3 totals 12 residues. The CDR3 DNA reads as TGTGCCAGCAGCCAGTTGGGAGAGACCCAGTACTTC. Its protein product is CASSQLGETQYF.

The chain links TRBV29-1 to TRBJ2-3; TRBD2 agrees at 14 bases. V was clipped by 3 bases and J by 3 bases; unmatched bases: 5. CDR1 and CDR2 from the germline V gene are SQVTM and ANQGSEA. The CDR3 sequence is 16 residues long. The CDR3 DNA reads as TGCAGCGTTGAGGGGACTAGCGGGAGAGAAACAGATACGCAGTATTTT. Its translation: CSVEGTSGRETDTQYF.